The clone carrying this T cell receptor beta chain was found many times. Its antigen is not known. At the time of active disease, bone marrow was collected from every patient. The data belong to a study of read filtering for tumor transcriptome and immune sequencing. Study background: Mean patient age was roughly 72 years, range about 47 to 85; 17 male, around 15 female. Whole-study findings and limits: Dropping single-read clonotypes raised IR-seq and RNA-seq shared-clonotype correlation. Even smaller IR-seq throughput identified most shared clonotypes.

From 350 to 500 ng of RNA, a library with molecular barcoded alpha/delta and beta/gamma adaptors was made. MiXCR, run by TCRdb on the reads, gives a single entry per CDR3 protein. The sample has about 86,000 distinct CDR3 sequences, approximately 13% seen once. V shed 6 bases and J 8 bases; nucleotides not matched to a gene: 7. Germline V gene sequence: CDR1 MNHNS, CDR2 SASEGT. This CDR3 contains 13 residues. The TCR originated in a donor older than 35 with multiple myeloma. V usage is TRBV6-1 and J usage is TRBJ1-2; TRBD1 agrees at 9 bases. Specimen: a population of CD138-negative cells sorted from bone marrow. The CDR3 reads CASSPGQGGGYTF. In DNA form, the CDR3 reads TGTGCCAGCAGCCCGGGACAGGGAGGAGGCTACACCTTC.